The clone carrying this TCR beta chain was seen a few times. Its antigen is currently unknown. TCRdb processed the 5' RACE reads anew with MiXCR; each CDR3 protein has one entry. Of around 650,000 distinct CDR3 sequences listed, under 8.5% are singletons. These data come from a study of identical twins. General study points: Memory repertoires lacked the insertion deficit that abundant cord blood beta clonotypes showed. In zero-insertion analyses, partial confounding could arise from invariant MAIT and iNKT cells. When twins shared out-of-frame alpha sequences, those sequences had excess low generation probability. Instead of following the same donors, the conclusions were based on cross-sectional statistical analysis.

V lost 0 bases, J lost 8 bases, and 4 bases stayed unmatched. Germline CDR1 reads MDHEN; CDR2 reads SYDVKM. The CDR3 totals 14 residues. The sample also formed part of further work on yellow fever vaccine responses in identical twins.

The V gene is TRBV28, the J gene TRBJ2-4; 7 bases are shared with TRBD1. The source of this sequence is a woman younger than 30 in good health. The sample comprised PBMCs. The CDR3 loop reads CASSLWTGMDIQYF. CDR3 in DNA: TGTGCCAGCAGTTTATGGACAGGGATGGACATTCAGTACTTC.